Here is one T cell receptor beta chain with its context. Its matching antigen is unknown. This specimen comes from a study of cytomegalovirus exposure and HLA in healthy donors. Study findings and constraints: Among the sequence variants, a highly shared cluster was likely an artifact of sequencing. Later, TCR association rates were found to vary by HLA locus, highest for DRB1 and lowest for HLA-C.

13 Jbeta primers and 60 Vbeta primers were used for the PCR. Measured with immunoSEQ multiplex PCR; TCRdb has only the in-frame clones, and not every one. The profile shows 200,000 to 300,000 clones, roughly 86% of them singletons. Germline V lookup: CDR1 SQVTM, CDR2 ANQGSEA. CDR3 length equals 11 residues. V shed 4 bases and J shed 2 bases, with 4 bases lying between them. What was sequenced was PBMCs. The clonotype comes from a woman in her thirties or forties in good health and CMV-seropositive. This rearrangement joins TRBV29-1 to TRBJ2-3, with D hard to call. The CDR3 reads CSVAFTDTQYF. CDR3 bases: TGCAGCGTTGCCTTCACAGATACGCAGTATTTT.